Each of the 14 T cell receptor beta chains below was sequenced from the same sample in a study of regulatory T cells in long-lasting Graves disease. Libraries of TCR beta came from iRepertoire HTBI primers plus Arm-PCR of CDR3 regions. Each CDR3 protein is one row after TCRdb ran MiXCR on the multiplex PCR reads. Of a few hundred thousand distinct CDR3 sequences listed, approximately 16% are singletons. Time point of the sample: newly diagnosed GD, antithyroid drugs for less than 3 months. Extracted PBMC RNA gave rise to the TCR library. The data were also submitted as part of a second study, on T cells in Graves' hyperthyroidism and ophthalmopathy.

Specimen: peripheral blood mononuclear cells (PBMCs), collected at new diagnosis, from a patient treated with antithyroid drugs. These TCRs come from a woman aged 18-35 years with Graves disease.

Comments on this clonotype: With a far larger clone one base away, a read error is the likely cause. The chain links TRBV11-3 to TRBJ2-5, with 10 bases that match TRBD2. CDR1 is SGHNT and CDR2 is YENEEA in the germline V gene. The CDR3 length is 13 residues. V was clipped by 8 bases and J by 11 bases; unmatched bases: 11. CDR3 region: CASGTSDYNEQYF. In nucleotides, the CDR3 is TGTGCCAGCGGGACTAGCGATTACAATGAGCAGTACTTC.

V and J are TRBV27 and TRBJ1-1; the D is unclear. Germline assignment: CDR1 MNHEY and CDR2 SMNVEV (reference sequence). The CDR3 has 19 residues. V was shortened by 6 bases and J by 0 bases, with 26 bases between the two germline ends. As DNA, the CDR3 is TGTGCCAGCAGCCCATCTGGGTTAGGAAGCCAAGGAATGAACACTGAAGCTTTCTTT. This gives the protein CASSPSGLGSQGMNTEAFF.

As for this clonotype: One junction end disagrees with the germline gene, perhaps due to a read error. CDR3 nucleotides: TGCAGCGTTGAAGATGTGGGACTAGCGGGGAACTCCTACGAGCAGTACTTT. This sequence encodes CSVEDVGLAGNSYEQYF. This chain connects TRBV29-1 to TRBJ2-7, with 13 bases aligning to TRBD2. Germline CDR1 reads SQVTM; CDR2 reads ANQGSEA. This CDR3 contains 17 residues.

This clonotype came up once. With a much larger clone just one base away, this may be a read error. This chain joins TRBV5-1 and TRBJ2-7; D is perhaps TRBD1 (5 bases). V lost 4 bases and J lost 3, with 14 bases in between. Germline V CDR1 and CDR2: SGHRS, YFSETQ. This CDR3 comprises 14 residues. CDR3 amino acids: CASSEPRQNYEQYF. CDR3 DNA: TGCGCCAGCAGCGAACCGAGACAGAACTACGAGCAGTACTTC.

The genes are TRBV6-1 and TRBJ2-4, with D possibly being TRBD1 (5 bases). Germline V gene lookup returns CDR1 MNHNS and CDR2 SASEGT. Trimming shortened V by 6 bases and J by 1 base, and 16 bases separated the two germline ends. CDR3 size: 16 residues. CDR3 nucleotide sequence: TGTGCCAGCAGGGACCCTCAGGGTACCGCCAAAAACATTCAGTACTTC. It is translated as CASRDPQGTAKNIQYF.

This clonotype has just a few counts. This chain joins TRBV19 and TRBJ2-1, with 9 bases lining up with TRBD1. The germline CDR1 and CDR2 sequences are LNHDA and SQIVND (reference sequence). V trimming: 4 bases; J trimming: 6 bases; junction bases outside the gene matches: 10. This CDR3 is built from 16 residues. Here the CDR3 DNA reads TGTGCCAGTAGTAGGACCGGGACAGGGATTGGCAATGAGCAGTTCTTC. Translation gives CASSRTGTGIGNEQFF.

This clonotype was found many times. The rearrangement uses TRBV20-1 and TRBJ2-1, with 9 nucleotides matching TRBD2. Germline lookup yields CDR1 DFQATT and CDR2 SNEGSKA (reference sequence). The CDR3 totals 15 residues. J was trimmed by 4 bases and V by 0 bases; bases with no gene match: 4. The CDR3 region is CSARDVTSGYNEQFF. DNA of the CDR3: TGCAGTGCTAGAGATGTTACTAGCGGGTACAATGAGCAGTTCTTC.

This clonotype was picked up a small number of times. The V call is TRBV7-2, the J call TRBJ2-7; D might be TRBD1 (6 bases). CDR1 SGHTA and CDR2 FQGNSA come from the germline V gene. This CDR3 is built from 14 residues. V dropped 3 bases and J dropped 4 bases, with 13 bases sitting between them. CDR3 sequence: CASSFEQGQYEQYF. DNA for the CDR3: TGTGCCAGCAGCTTTGAACAGGGACAATACGAGCAGTACTTC.

This clonotype was recorded at least ten times. CDR3 loop: CASSPSAYNEQFF. The DNA for the CDR3 is TGTGCCAGCAGCCCGAGTGCCTACAATGAGCAGTTCTTC. The chain links TRBV7-9 to TRBJ2-1, with D unresolved. In germline, CDR1 is SEHNR, CDR2 FQNEAQ (reference sequence). The V end was cut by 5 bases, the J end by 2 bases, with 7 bases between. The CDR3 is 13 residues long. The full variable domain, completed using reference TRBV7-9 and TRBJ2-1, is DTGVSQNPRHKITKRGQNVTFRCDPISEHNRLYWYRQTLGQGPEFLTYFQNEAQLEKSRLLSDRFSAERPKGSFSTLEIQRTEQGDSAMYLCASSPSAYNEQFFGPGTRLTVL.

The table lists this clonotype with many counts. The CDR3 coding sequence is TGTGCCAGCAGTTTATCTGCGGTGAGGGCGAAAGGATTCCATGGCTACACCTTC. Protein product: CASSLSAVRAKGFHGYTF. The gene calls are TRBV27 and TRBJ1-2; D is undetermined. The CDR3 loop spans 18 amino acids. Per germline, CDR1 MNHEY and CDR2 SMNVEV (reference sequence). V gave up 0 bases and J gave up 6 bases, with 23 bases separating them.

This clonotype was picked up many times. The rearrangement links TRBV20-1 to TRBJ1-4; tentative D call: TRBD1 (5 bases). Trimming pared 1 base from V and 5 bases from J, leaving 11 bases between. This CDR3 has 14 amino acids. CDR1 DFQATT and CDR2 SNEGSKA come from the germline V gene (reference sequence). Here the CDR3 DNA reads TGCAGTGCTAGAGTGGGCAGGGCAAATGAAAAACTGTTTTTT. Its translation is CSARVGRANEKLFF.

Note on this clonotype: A much larger clone differs from this one at a single base, so this may be a read error. The chain recombines TRBV20-1 with TRBJ1-5, with a tentative D call TRBD1 (5 bases). CDR1 DFQATT and CDR2 SNEGSKA come from the germline V gene (reference sequence). This CDR3 has 15 amino acids. The CDR3 DNA follows: TGCAGTACTAGAGATCCCGGGACGGGTAATCAGCCCCAGCATTTT. Its translation: CSTRDPGTGNQPQHF.

This clonotype was detected only a few times. The CDR3 carries no conserved terminal phenylalanine or tryptophan, so it likely arises from a read error. The chain links TRBV20-1 to TRBJ2-3; tentative D call: TRBD2 (6 bases). The CDR3 has 16 amino acids. From germline, CDR1 is DFQATT and CDR2 SNEGSKA (reference sequence). As DNA, the CDR3 is TGCAGTGCTAGAGACCCCTCCAGCCGCACGGGAGATAGGCAGTATGTT. Amino acid sequence: CSARDPSSRTGDRQYV.

This clonotype turned up a few times. The V and J genes are TRBV4-1 and TRBJ2-3, with 10 nucleotides matching TRBD1. The CDR3 consists of 17 residues. Germline loops: CDR1 MGHRA, CDR2 YSYEKL. Losses at the gene ends were 2 bases for V and 3 bases for J; bases not matched to a gene: 8. The CDR3 sequence: CASSQSLDRGGTDTQYF. The CDR3 nucleotides are TGCGCCAGCAGCCAATCCCTGGACAGGGGGGGGACAGATACGCAGTATTTT.